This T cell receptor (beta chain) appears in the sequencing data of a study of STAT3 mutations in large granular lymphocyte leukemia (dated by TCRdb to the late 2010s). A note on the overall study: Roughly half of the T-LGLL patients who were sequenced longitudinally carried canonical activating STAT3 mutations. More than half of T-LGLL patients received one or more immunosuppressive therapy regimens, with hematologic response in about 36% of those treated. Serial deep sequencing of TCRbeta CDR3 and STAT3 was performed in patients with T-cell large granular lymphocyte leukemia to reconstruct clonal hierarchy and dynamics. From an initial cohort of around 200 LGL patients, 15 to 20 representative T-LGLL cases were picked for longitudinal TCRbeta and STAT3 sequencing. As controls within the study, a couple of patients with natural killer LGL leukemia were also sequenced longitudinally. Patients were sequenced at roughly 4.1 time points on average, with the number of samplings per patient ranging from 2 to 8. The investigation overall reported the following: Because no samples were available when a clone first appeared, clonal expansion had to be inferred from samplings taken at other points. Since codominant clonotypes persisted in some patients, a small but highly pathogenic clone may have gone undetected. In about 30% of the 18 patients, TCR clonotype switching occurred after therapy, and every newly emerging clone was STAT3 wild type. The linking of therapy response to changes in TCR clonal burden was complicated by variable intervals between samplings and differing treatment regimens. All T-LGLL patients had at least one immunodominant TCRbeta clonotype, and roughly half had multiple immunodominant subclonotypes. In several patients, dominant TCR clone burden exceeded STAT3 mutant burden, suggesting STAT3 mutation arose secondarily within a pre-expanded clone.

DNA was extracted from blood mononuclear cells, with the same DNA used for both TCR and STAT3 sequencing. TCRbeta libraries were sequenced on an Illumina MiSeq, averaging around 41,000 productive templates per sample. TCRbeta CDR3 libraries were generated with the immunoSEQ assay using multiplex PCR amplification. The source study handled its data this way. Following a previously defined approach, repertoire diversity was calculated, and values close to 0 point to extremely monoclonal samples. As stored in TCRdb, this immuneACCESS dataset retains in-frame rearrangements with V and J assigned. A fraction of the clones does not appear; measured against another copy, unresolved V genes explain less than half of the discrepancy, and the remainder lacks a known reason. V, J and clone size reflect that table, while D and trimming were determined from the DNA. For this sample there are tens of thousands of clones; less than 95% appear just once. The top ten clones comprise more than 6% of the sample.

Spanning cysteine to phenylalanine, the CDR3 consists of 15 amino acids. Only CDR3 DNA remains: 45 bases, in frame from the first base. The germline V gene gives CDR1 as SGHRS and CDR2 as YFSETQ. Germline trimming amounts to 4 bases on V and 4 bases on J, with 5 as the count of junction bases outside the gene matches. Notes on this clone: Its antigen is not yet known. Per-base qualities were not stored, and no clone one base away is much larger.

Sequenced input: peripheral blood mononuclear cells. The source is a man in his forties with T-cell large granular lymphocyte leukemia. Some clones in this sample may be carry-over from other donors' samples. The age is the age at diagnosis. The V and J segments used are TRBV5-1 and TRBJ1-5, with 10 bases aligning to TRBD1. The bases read TGCGCCAGCAGCCCTGGGACAGGGGAAAATCAGCCCCAGCATTTT. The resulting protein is CASSPGTGENQPQHF.